This T cell receptor (beta chain) was retrieved from a study of cytomegalovirus exposure and HLA in healthy donors. The J segment lost 0 bases and the V segment lost 0 bases, leaving 7 bases of the junction unmatched. The CDR3 runs to 17 residues. Germline V gene sequence: CDR1 SGHRS, CDR2 YFSETQ. Sequencing was performed with immunoSEQ multiplex PCR; in TCRdb, only in-frame clones are kept and a portion is missing. Here the sample spans a few hundred thousand clones, around 90% being singletons. The chain carries TRBV5-1 and TRBJ2-5; 8 bases map to TRBD2. Sequenced: PBMCs. The clonotype originates from a woman younger than 35 in good health and CMV-seronegative. The CDR3 nucleotides are TGCGCCAGCAGCTTGGCGACTAGCGTAACCAACCAAGAGACCCAGTACTTC. The encoded protein is CASSLATSVTNQETQYF.